A single sample is the source of the 5 T cell receptor beta chains below, sequenced in a study of regulatory T cells in long-lasting Graves disease. The time point: newly diagnosed GD, antithyroid drugs for less than 3 months. RNA from PBMCs was the source of the TCR library. Assembly of TCR beta libraries relied on iRepertoire HTBI primers together with Arm-PCR of CDR3 regions. TCRdb itself ran the multiplex PCR reads through MiXCR, one entry per CDR3 protein. The data show approximately 460,000 distinct CDR3 sequences, with less than 20% seen just once and 9.5% to 12% held by the top ten. A further study also used this sample, focusing on T cells in Graves' hyperthyroidism and ophthalmopathy.

The sample was peripheral blood mononuclear cells (PBMCs), taken at new diagnosis, from a patient treated with antithyroid drugs. The receptors shown here come from a woman in her twenties or thirties with Graves disease.

This clonotype was detected many times. This sequence joins TRBV27 and TRBJ2-1; D is uncertain. The CDR3 is 14 amino acids. Germline assignment: CDR1 MNHEY and CDR2 SMNVEV (reference sequence). The V and J ends lost 2 bases and 8 bases respectively, with 13 bases between them. For the CDR3, the DNA is TGTGCCAGCAGTTTAGGGCCCCTGGTCGATGAGCAGTTCTTC. This translates into CASSLGPLVDEQFF.

In this sample, this clonotype turned up many times. The chain joins TRBV20-1 to TRBJ1-4, with a weak D call TRBD1 (5 bases). Germline V lookup: CDR1 DFQATT, CDR2 SNEGSKA (reference sequence). With 2 bases removed from V and 7 bases from J, the gap between germline ends came to 17 bases. The CDR3 loop spans 15 amino acids. The CDR3 spells CSARLQTVGGEKLFF. CDR3 coding DNA: TGCAGTGCTAGACTACAGACAGTTGGGGGTGAAAAACTGTTTTTT.

This clonotype was observed at least ten times. V and J are TRBV27 and TRBJ2-3; 10 bases are shared with TRBD2. Germline V lookup: CDR1 MNHEY, CDR2 SMNVEV (reference sequence). Trimming cost V 5 bases and J 2 bases; bases outside gene matches: 16. The CDR3 runs to 19 residues. CDR3 coding DNA: TGTGCCAGCAGTACATTGAGCCATTGGACTAGCGGACCCACAGATACGCAGTATTTT. It yields the protein CASSTLSHWTSGPTDTQYF.

This chain links TRBV18 with TRBJ2-1; D is perhaps TRBD1 (11 bases). Germline values: CDR1 KGHSH, CDR2 LQKENI. With 0 bases removed from V and 5 bases from J, the gap between germline ends came to 23 bases. The CDR3 spans 19 residues. The CDR3 region has the DNA TGTGCCAGCTCACCACCGGGACAGGGGGGCACTAGCGGGAACAATGAGCAGTTCTTC. It yields the protein CASSPPGQGGTSGNNEQFF.

This clonotype was detected a few times. The J gene is TRBJ2-2, the V gene TRBV13, with 8 bases that match TRBD2. With V trimmed by 4 bases and J by 3 bases, 7 bases remained unmatched. The CDR3 has 16 residues. CDR1 is PRHDT and CDR2 is FYEKMQ in the germline V gene (reference sequence). The CDR3 region is CASSSLEAGDTGELFF. The CDR3 DNA reads TGTGCCAGCAGCTCTCTAGAAGCGGGGGACACCGGGGAGCTGTTTTTT.